Listed below are T cell receptor beta chains from one sample, sequenced in a study of T cells in localized non-small cell lung cancer. Only in-frame clones appear in the TCRdb table, and some are missing; sequencing was by immunoSEQ multiplex PCR. The table shows tens of thousands of clones, with about 88% occurring only once. This specimen consisted of peripheral blood, obtained before any cancer treatment. Every receptor here comes from a woman aged 35 to 70 with stage I squamous cell lung carcinoma. The CDR3 runs from the conserved cysteine through the conserved F or W. A D gene is named only where the DNA matches it firmly. For some rows the clone size is stated as once, few or many, or as a class when expanded; others skip it.

clone size: NA
D gene: TRBD1
V gene: TRBV6-5
J gene: TRBJ1-1
CDR3 protein: CASGLNQQGDTEAFF
CDR3 DNA: TGTGCCAGCGGACTTAACCAACAGGGGGACACTGAAGCTTTCTTT

clone size: NA
D gene: TRBD2
V gene: TRBV9
J gene: TRBJ2-5
CDR3 protein: CASSASGAETQYF
CDR3 DNA: TGTGCCAGCAGCGCTAGCGGAGCGGAGACCCAGTACTTC

clone size: NA
D gene: TRBD2
V gene: TRBV5-4
J gene: TRBJ2-3
CDR3 protein: CASSPRAGDTDTQYF
CDR3 DNA: TGTGCCAGCAGCCCCCGGGCGGGGGACACAGATACGCAGTATTTT

clone size: few
D gene: NA
V gene: TRBV6-5
J gene: TRBJ1-1
CDR3 protein: CASSLTYRNTEAFF
CDR3 DNA: TGTGCCAGCAGCCTTACGTACAGGAACACTGAAGCTTTCTTT

clone size: NA
D gene: TRBD2
V gene: TRBV7-3
J gene: TRBJ2-1
CDR3 protein: CASSETSGGEQFF
CDR3 DNA: TGTGCCAGCAGCGAGACTAGCGGGGGGGAGCAGTTCTTC

clone size: NA
D gene: TRBD2
V gene: TRBV4-2
J gene: TRBJ2-2
CDR3 protein: CASSHLGGSGEFAAGELFF
CDR3 DNA: TGTGCCAGCAGCCACCTTGGTGGTAGCGGGGAATTCGCGGCCGGGGAGCTGTTTTTT

clone size: NA
D gene: TRBD1
V gene: TRBV5-5
J gene: TRBJ2-7
CDR3 protein: CASSFRQGAGEQYF
CDR3 DNA: TGTGCCAGCAGCTTCCGGCAGGGGGCCGGTGAGCAGTACTTC

clone size: NA
D gene: NA
V gene: TRBV29-1
J gene: TRBJ2-7
CDR3 protein: CSVRPGRAYEQYF
CDR3 DNA: TGCAGCGTGAGGCCAGGACGGGCCTACGAGCAGTACTTC

clone size: NA
D gene: NA
V gene: TRBV5-1
J gene: TRBJ1-2
CDR3 protein: CASSLGADYGYTF
CDR3 DNA: TGCGCCAGCAGCTTGGGGGCGGACTATGGCTACACCTTC

clone size: NA
D gene: NA
V gene: TRBV27
J gene: TRBJ1-2
CDR3 protein: CASSLFDTNYGYTF
CDR3 DNA: TGTGCCAGCAGTTTATTCGACACCAACTATGGCTACACCTTC

clone size: NA
D gene: TRBD1
V gene: TRBV10-1
J gene: TRBJ1-4
CDR3 protein: CASSPTGGNEKLFF
CDR3 DNA: TGCGCCAGCAGTCCGACAGGGGGCAATGAAAAACTGTTTTTT

clone size: NA
D gene: NA
V gene: TRBV7-3
J gene: TRBJ2-5
CDR3 protein: CASSLIGRIRDGLETQYF
CDR3 DNA: TGTGCCAGCAGCTTAATCGGAAGGATTAGGGATGGGCTAGAGACCCAGTACTTC

clone size: NA
D gene: NA
V gene: TRBV15
J gene: TRBJ1-4
CDR3 protein: CATSRVKGVNEKLFF
CDR3 DNA: TGTGCCACCAGCAGAGTAAAAGGGGTTAATGAAAAACTGTTTTTT

clone size: NA
D gene: NA
V gene: TRBV6-5
J gene: TRBJ1-3
CDR3 protein: CASLGSGNTIYF
CDR3 DNA: TGTGCCTCTCTGGGCTCAGGAAACACCATATATTTT

clone size: NA
D gene: NA
V gene: TRBV19
J gene: TRBJ1-2
CDR3 protein: CAPTGALNYGYTF
CDR3 DNA: TGTGCCCCCACCGGGGCACTTAACTATGGCTACACCTTC

clone size: NA
D gene: NA
V gene: TRBV11-2
J gene: TRBJ1-5
CDR3 protein: CASSLGFGGRNQPQHF
CDR3 DNA: TGTGCCAGCAGCTTAGGCTTCGGGGGCCGCAATCAGCCCCAGCATTTT

clone size: NA
D gene: NA
V gene: TRBV6-5
J gene: TRBJ1-5
CDR3 protein: CASSAGEPQHF
CDR3 DNA: TGTGCCAGCAGTGCAGGAGAGCCCCAGCATTTT

clone size: NA
D gene: TRBD2
V gene: TRBV6-5
J gene: TRBJ2-7
CDR3 protein: CASRLAGDYEQYF
CDR3 DNA: TGTGCCAGCCGCTTAGCGGGGGATTACGAGCAGTACTTC

clone size: few
D gene: NA
V gene: TRBV30
J gene: TRBJ1-6
CDR3 protein: CAWSRRDSYNSPLHF
CDR3 DNA: TGTGCCTGGAGTCGGCGGGACTCCTATAATTCACCCCTCCACTTT

clone size: NA
D gene: NA
V gene: TRBV7-3
J gene: TRBJ2-5
CDR3 protein: CASSLGYQETQYF
CDR3 DNA: TGTGCCAGCAGCTTAGGGTACCAAGAGACCCAGTACTTC

clone size: NA
D gene: NA
V gene: TRBV5-1
J gene: TRBJ1-6
CDR3 protein: CASSEGSSSYNSPLHF
CDR3 DNA: TGCGCCAGCAGCGAGGGATCCAGCTCCTATAATTCACCCCTCCACTTT

clone size: NA
D gene: NA
V gene: TRBV5-4
J gene: TRBJ1-1
CDR3 protein: CASSPDENTEAFF
CDR3 DNA: TGTGCCAGCAGCCCCGACGAGAACACTGAAGCTTTCTTT

clone size: NA
D gene: TRBD2
V gene: TRBV18
J gene: TRBJ2-3
CDR3 protein: CASSPSTSGGTQYF
CDR3 DNA: TGTGCCAGCTCACCAAGTACTAGCGGGGGAACGCAGTATTTT

clone size: NA
D gene: NA
V gene: TRBV5-1
J gene: TRBJ1-1
CDR3 protein: CASSGPGTGTEAFF
CDR3 DNA: TGCGCCAGCTCAGGACCAGGGACGGGTACTGAAGCTTTCTTT

clone size: NA
D gene: TRBD1
V gene: TRBV25-1
J gene: TRBJ1-2
CDR3 protein: CASSDPRTGTYGYTF
CDR3 DNA: TGTGCCAGCAGTGACCCCAGGACAGGGACCTATGGCTACACCTTC

clone size: NA
D gene: NA
V gene: TRBV10-3
J gene: TRBJ1-2
CDR3 protein: CAISESMGYGYTF
CDR3 DNA: TGTGCCATCAGTGAGTCGATGGGATATGGCTACACCTTC

clone size: NA
D gene: NA
V gene: TRBV10-3
J gene: TRBJ2-5
CDR3 protein: CAISYQETQYF
CDR3 DNA: TGTGCCATCAGTTACCAAGAGACCCAGTACTTC

clone size: NA
D gene: NA
V gene: TRBV5-1
J gene: TRBJ2-5
CDR3 protein: CASSLEGSQVETQYF
CDR3 DNA: TGCGCCAGCAGCTTGGAAGGCTCCCAGGTTGAGACCCAGTACTTC

clone size: NA
D gene: NA
V gene: TRBV2
J gene: TRBJ1-3
CDR3 protein: CASSLSGQISGNTIYF
CDR3 DNA: TGTGCCAGCAGTCTCTCGGGACAAATCTCTGGAAACACCATATATTTT

clone size: once
D gene: NA
V gene: TRBV6-5
J gene: TRBJ2-5
CDR3 protein: CASSYNPGRETQYF
CDR3 DNA: TGTGCCAGCAGTTACAACCCAGGGCGAGAGACCCAGTACTTC

clone size: NA
D gene: TRBD1
V gene: TRBV10-2
J gene: TRBJ2-7
CDR3 protein: CASSPNRGGEQYF
CDR3 DNA: TGCGCCAGCAGCCCGAACAGGGGTGGGGAGCAGTACTTC

clone size: NA
D gene: NA
V gene: TRBV7-2
J gene: TRBJ1-1
CDR3 protein: CASSLWPGGNTEAFF
CDR3 DNA: TGTGCCAGCAGCTTATGGCCTGGCGGGAACACTGAAGCTTTCTTT

clone size: NA
D gene: NA
V gene: TRBV18
J gene: TRBJ1-1
CDR3 protein: CASSPNADDTEAFF
CDR3 DNA: TGTGCCAGCTCACCAAACGCGGATGACACTGAAGCTTTCTTT

clone size: NA
D gene: TRBD1
V gene: TRBV7-2
J gene: TRBJ1-4
CDR3 protein: CASSIGQGARYNEKLFF
CDR3 DNA: TGTGCCAGCAGCATAGGACAGGGGGCGAGATATAATGAAAAACTGTTTTTT

clone size: NA
D gene: NA
V gene: TRBV18
J gene: TRBJ1-5
CDR3 protein: CASSEGAFFNQPQHF
CDR3 DNA: TGTGCCAGCTCAGAAGGAGCCTTTTTCAATCAGCCCCAGCATTTT

clone size: NA
D gene: NA
V gene: TRBV4-1
J gene: TRBJ2-5
CDR3 protein: CASSQGQEETQYF
CDR3 DNA: TGCGCCAGCAGCCAAGGACAGGAGGAGACCCAGTACTTC

clone size: NA
D gene: TRBD1
V gene: TRBV10-1
J gene: TRBJ2-3
CDR3 protein: CASSEGAGGADTQYF
CDR3 DNA: TGCGCCAGCAGTGAAGGGGCAGGGGGCGCAGATACGCAGTATTTT

clone size: NA
D gene: TRBD1
V gene: TRBV30
J gene: TRBJ1-5
CDR3 protein: CAWGTGTGNQPQHF
CDR3 DNA: TGTGCCTGGGGGACAGGGACCGGCAATCAGCCCCAGCATTTT

clone size: few
D gene: NA
V gene: TRBV12-5
J gene: TRBJ2-2
CDR3 protein: CASGPDSFTGELFF
CDR3 DNA: TGTGCTAGTGGCCCGGACAGTTTCACCGGGGAGCTGTTTTTT

clone size: NA
D gene: NA
V gene: TRBV6-6
J gene: TRBJ1-5
CDR3 protein: CASSRSEGRGNQPQHF
CDR3 DNA: TGTGCCAGCAGCCGTAGTGAGGGCAGGGGCAATCAGCCCCAGCATTTT

clone size: NA
D gene: TRBD2
V gene: TRBV30
J gene: TRBJ2-2
CDR3 protein: CAWMRGAGTGELFF
CDR3 DNA: TGTGCCTGGATGCGGGGGGCCGGCACCGGGGAGCTGTTTTTT

clone size: NA
D gene: NA
V gene: TRBV5-1
J gene: TRBJ2-5
CDR3 protein: CASSLFGQSKETQYF
CDR3 DNA: TGCGCCAGCAGCTTGTTTGGACAGAGCAAAGAGACCCAGTACTTC

clone size: once
D gene: TRBD1
V gene: TRBV7-2
J gene: TRBJ1-3
CDR3 protein: CASSFYRGTGYGNTIYF
CDR3 DNA: TGTGCCAGCAGCTTTTACAGGGGAACTGGGTACGGAAACACCATATATTTT

clone size: NA
D gene: TRBD1
V gene: TRBV7-9
J gene: TRBJ1-1
CDR3 protein: CASSKRQGGSAFF
CDR3 DNA: TGTGCCAGCAGCAAAAGACAGGGTGGATCGGCTTTCTTT

clone size: NA
D gene: TRBD1
V gene: TRBV19
J gene: TRBJ1-5
CDR3 protein: CASSQGQGATSNQPQHF
CDR3 DNA: TGTGCCAGTAGTCAAGGACAGGGGGCGACATCAAATCAGCCCCAGCATTTT

clone size: NA
D gene: TRBD1
V gene: TRBV12-5
J gene: TRBJ1-6
CDR3 protein: CAEKGARASSYNSPLHF
CDR3 DNA: TGTGCCGAAAAGGGGGCGAGAGCCAGCTCCTATAATTCACCCCTCCACTTT

clone size: NA
D gene: TRBD1
V gene: TRBV2
J gene: TRBJ2-2
CDR3 protein: CASSTDRGNTGELFF
CDR3 DNA: TGTGCCAGCAGTACGGACAGGGGGAACACCGGGGAGCTGTTTTTT

clone size: NA
D gene: NA
V gene: TRBV30
J gene: TRBJ1-1
CDR3 protein: CAWSRATEAFF
CDR3 DNA: TGTGCCTGGAGTAGAGCCACTGAAGCTTTCTTT

clone size: once
D gene: TRBD2
V gene: TRBV5-4
J gene: TRBJ2-7
CDR3 protein: CASSLAGGSYEQYF
CDR3 DNA: TGTGCCAGCAGCTTAGCGGGGGGGTCCTACGAGCAGTACTTC

clone size: NA
D gene: NA
V gene: TRBV25-1
J gene: TRBJ1-2
CDR3 protein: CASTEGGRYGYTF
CDR3 DNA: TGTGCCAGCACCGAGGGCGGCCGCTATGGCTACACCTTC

clone size: once
D gene: TRBD1
V gene: TRBV2
J gene: TRBJ2-2
CDR3 protein: CASADRVKSAGELFF
CDR3 DNA: TGTGCCAGCGCGGACAGGGTAAAGAGCGCCGGGGAGCTGTTTTTT